This T cell receptor (beta chain) derives from a study of tumor-infiltrating lymphocytes in primary liver carcinoma. Whole-study results and caveats: Tumor top-250-clone fractions significantly exceeded those of blood (p = 0.039).

As concerns this clonotype: The antigen is unknown. At one end the junction does not follow the germline gene, possibly because of a read error.

Reverse transcription of roughly 0.45 ug total RNA with a constant-region primer produced TCR beta cDNA. Generation of the TCR beta libraries relied on three nested multiplex PCR rounds using slightly modified ARM-PCR. Each CDR3 protein is one row after TCRdb ran MiXCR on the multiplex PCR reads. Seen here are tens of thousands of distinct CDR3 sequences, more than 70% observed once, and the top ten hold around a third. For each extraction, RNA and DNA were obtained together from approximately 20-30 mg of unsorted bulk tissue. Surgical resection served as treatment for the primary liver carcinoma of these patients. Separate regions, five per tumor, were sampled. The sample comprised liver tumor tissue from sampling region 5. Subset indicated: tumor region T5, tumor centre. This clonotype originated in a woman under 40 with primary liver carcinoma and hepatitis B virus infection.

As DNA, the CDR3 is TGTGTCAGCGGCTACGGACCGCGGAAGGGCCAAAATGAGCAGTTCTTC. As protein: CVSGYGPRKGQNEQFF. The chain combines TRBV6-5 with TRBJ2-1, with D tentatively TRBD2 (5 bases). CDR3 size: 16 residues. Germline loops: CDR1 MNHEY, CDR2 SVGAGI.